This entry concerns a single T cell receptor (beta chain). As originally analysed: Reference gene primer amplification in the assay estimated nucleated cell counts. Libraries were prepared by immunoSEQ multiplex PCR; TCRdb keeps only in-frame clonotypes and omits some of them. The D gene and trimming were derived from the DNA, and the V and J assignments and clone size from that table. The sample records approximately 200,000 clones, more than 75% being singletons. The V gene lost 1 base and the J gene lost 16 bases, with 17 bases spanning the gap. The germline V gene encodes CDR1 MGHDK and CDR2 SYGVNS. This CDR3 comprises 13 residues. The data were obtained in a study of blood T cell repertoires in COVID-19.

This receptor was obtained from a man aged 40-55 years with active or convalescent COVID-19. Sequencing used peripheral blood. This chain connects TRBV25-1 to TRBJ1-3; D is undetermined. In DNA, the CDR3 is TGTGCCAGCAGTGAATTTTCGGGTTCTCGCTCGTATTTT. It specifies CASSEFSGSRSYF. Complete variable domain (other parts from reference TRBV25-1 and TRBJ1-3): EADIYQTPRYLVIGTGKKITLECSQTMGHDKMYWYQQDPGMELHLIHYSYGVNSTEKGDLSSESTVSRIRTEHFPLTLESARPSHTSQYLCASSEFSGSRSYFGEGSWLTVV.